A single sample gave rise to the 3 T cell receptor beta chains below, sequenced in a study of blood T cells in healthy people across ages. Sample-barcoded 5' priming and a J-beta primer mix drove a second PCR of roughly 7 to 11 cycles. MiXCR, run by TCRdb on the 5' RACE reads, gives a single entry per CDR3 protein. Of 450,000 to 650,000 distinct CDR3 sequences in the sample, about 24% were seen once. The sample was also linked to a second study, of T cells of mothers and their children.

Sample: blood. These receptors all come from a boy aged 10-17 years in good health.

In this sample, this clonotype turned up a few times. The chain is built from TRBV4-1 and TRBJ2-7; 9 nucleotides align to TRBD1. CDR1 is MGHRA, CDR2 YSYEKL, per germline. Trimming cost V 3 bases and J 3 bases; bases outside gene matches: 6. The CDR3 covers 15 residues. The CDR3, as DNA: TGCGCCAGCAGCCAGCCGGGACAGGGACTCTACGAGCAGTACTTC. This codes for CASSQPGQGLYEQYF.

This clonotype occurred a few times. This rearrangement joins TRBV5-1 to TRBJ2-2; no firm D call. Trimming shortened V by 4 bases and J by 0 bases, and 10 bases separated the two germline ends. This CDR3 comprises 15 residues. Germline CDR1 SGHRS, CDR2 YFSETQ. This CDR3 is CASSPRTANTGELFF. CDR3 DNA: TGCGCCAGCAGCCCCCGGACGGCGAACACCGGGGAGCTGTTTTTT.

This clonotype was picked up a small number of times. This rearrangement joins TRBV27 to TRBJ1-2, with D unclear. Germline CDR1 reads MNHEY; CDR2 reads SMNVEV (reference sequence). The CDR3 has 15 residues. V was cut by 5 bases and J by 6 bases, with 19 bases left in between. The CDR3 loop is CASSHMRVFFHGYTF. CDR3 DNA: TGTGCCAGCAGTCACATGAGGGTGTTTTTTCATGGCTACACCTTC.